The 15 T cell receptor beta chains below all came from one sample that was sequenced in a study of cytomegalovirus exposure and HLA in healthy donors. The PCR was carried out with 60 Vbeta primers and 13 Jbeta primers. Generated by immunoSEQ multiplex PCR, the TCRdb table keeps only in-frame clones and is missing some. The sample gives over 150,000 clones, roughly three quarters of which show up once; 1.6% is in the top ten. The sample was PBMCs. These receptors all come from a woman under 30 in good health and CMV-seronegative.

The CDR3 region is CASSTPGTLSYEQYF. In DNA form, the CDR3 reads TGTGCCAGCAGTACTCCCGGGACTCTATCCTACGAGCAGTACTTC. J is TRBJ2-7 and V is TRBV28; the D gene is possibly TRBD2 (6 bases). The V gene lost 5 bases and the J gene lost 1 base, with 15 bases spanning the gap. The CDR3 totals 15 residues. Germline CDR1 reads MDHEN; CDR2 reads SYDVKM. The complete variable domain, with remaining parts taken from reference TRBV28 and TRBJ2-7, reads DVKVTQSSRYLVKRTGEKVFLECVQDMDHENMFWYRQDPGLGLRLIYFSYDVKMKEKGDIPEGYSVSREKKERFSLILESASTNQTSMYLCASSTPGTLSYEQYFGPGTRLTVT.

The rearrangement uses TRBV7-3 and TRBJ1-2, with D possibly TRBD1 on 5 matching bases. Germline CDR1 and CDR2: SGHTA and FQGTGA. V shed 6 bases and J shed 7 bases, with 15 bases lying between them. The CDR3 length is 13 residues. CDR3: CASRNGGVRGYTF. CDR3 nucleotides: TGTGCCAGCAGAAACGGGGGGGTACGTGGCTACACCTTC.

The chain uses TRBV2 and TRBJ1-6, with D unresolved. V was clipped by 4 bases and J by 10 bases, with 8 bases between them. The CDR3 loop spans 12 amino acids. The V gene's germline CDR1 is SNHLY and CDR2 FYNNEI. CDR3 nucleotide sequence: TGTGCCAGCAGTGCGCAGGCCTCACCCCTCCACTTT. Its protein product is CASSAQASPLHF.

The genes are TRBV4-1 and TRBJ1-2; TRBD1 is a possible D gene (5 bases). Germline values: CDR1 MGHRA, CDR2 YSYEKL. Trimming removed 0 bases from V and 5 bases from J, with 16 bases in between. The CDR3 covers 16 residues. CDR3: CASSQDWAGPAYGYTF. The DNA for the CDR3 is TGCGCCAGCAGCCAAGATTGGGCAGGGCCAGCATATGGCTACACCTTC.

V and J are TRBV7-2 and TRBJ2-3, with D possibly matching TRBD2 (6 bases). The CDR3 contains 13 residues. From germline, CDR1 is SGHTA and CDR2 FQGNSA. V lost 3 bases and J lost 6, with 10 bases in between. The DNA for the CDR3 is TGTGCCAGCAGCTTGGGACTTGCCGATACGCAGTATTTT. Translated: CASSLGLADTQYF.

V is TRBV5-1 and J is TRBJ1-2, with TRBD1 identical over 11 bases. Germline assignment: CDR1 SGHRS and CDR2 YFSETQ. The V and J ends lost 3 bases and 3 bases, in that order; junction bases with no gene match: 4. This CDR3 is built from 15 residues. CDR3 nucleotides: TGCGCCAGCAGCTCGGGGACAGGGGGGTACTATGGCTACACCTTC. It codes for CASSSGTGGYYGYTF.

The chain carries TRBV10-1 and TRBJ2-7; the match to TRBD2 covers 7 bases. The CDR3 runs to 13 residues. Trimming took 4 bases from V and 6 from J; bases not matched to a gene: 6. CDR1 and CDR2 from the germline V gene are WNHNN and SYGVQD (reference sequence). The CDR3 DNA sequence: TGCGCCAGCAGTGCGGGAGGTTGGGGCGAGCAGTACTTC. This codes for CASSAGGWGEQYF.

The chain employs TRBV29-1 and TRBJ1-6; D remains unclear. The CDR3 covers 12 residues. V gave up 4 bases and J gave up 7 bases, with 8 bases separating them. From germline, CDR1 is SQVTM and CDR2 ANQGSEA. The CDR3 DNA reads TGCAGCGTTGGGGAGGCCAATTCACCCCTCCACTTT. This gives the protein CSVGEANSPLHF.

This chain connects TRBV9 to TRBJ2-2; D may be TRBD1 (5 bases). The CDR3 totals 15 residues. The V gene lost 0 bases and the J gene lost 5 bases, with 11 bases spanning the gap. Germline values: CDR1 SGDLS, CDR2 YYNGEE. The CDR3 loop is CASSVGRVNTGELFF. Written as DNA, the CDR3 is TGTGCCAGCAGCGTAGGCAGGGTGAATACCGGGGAGCTGTTTTTT.

The V and J genes are TRBV30 and TRBJ1-3; D not certain. Germline CDR1 GTSNPN, CDR2 SVGIG (reference sequence). The ends were cut back, 5 bases at V and 10 bases at J, with 18 bases in the middle. The CDR3 loop spans 13 amino acids. The CDR3, as DNA: TGTGCCTGGGGCGCGGGGATAGAACGGACCATATATTTT. This translates into CAWGAGIERTIYF.

The chain has TRBV6-6 and TRBJ2-5, with a possible D match to TRBD1 (5 bases). Trimming shortened V by 6 bases and J by 4 bases, and 21 bases separated the two germline ends. This CDR3 has 16 residues. Germline CDR1 is MNHNY and CDR2 is SVGAGI (reference sequence). In nucleotides, the CDR3 is TGTGCCAGCAGCCCAACCCGACGGGTGGGGCCAGAGACCCAGTACTTC. Its protein product is CASSPTRRVGPETQYF.

The rearrangement uses TRBV14 and TRBJ2-3, with 8 nucleotides matching TRBD2. The CDR3 is 17 residues long. Germline CDR1 and CDR2: SGHDN and FVKESK. V shed 0 bases, J shed 5 bases, and the junction held 10 bases outside the gene matches. CDR3 protein: CASSQDRGLAGGDTQYF. CDR3 sequence (DNA): TGTGCCAGCAGCCAAGATAGAGGGCTAGCGGGTGGAGATACGCAGTATTTT.

CDR3 in amino acids: CASTRTGFDEQYF. In DNA, the CDR3 is TGTGCCAGTACCCGGACAGGGTTCGACGAGCAGTACTTC. The chain is built from TRBV25-1 and TRBJ2-7; TRBD1 aligns across 8 bases. The length of the CDR3 is 13 residues. Germline V gene lookup returns CDR1 MGHDK and CDR2 SYGVNS. The V and J ends lost 9 bases and 5 bases, in that order; junction bases with no gene match: 9.

The chain recombines TRBV11-2 with TRBJ2-1; tentative D call: TRBD2 (5 bases). The CDR3 extends over 17 amino acids. Germline V gives CDR1 SGHAT, CDR2 FQNNGV. Between the trimmed V and J ends, which lost 0 bases and 0 bases, there was a span of 12 bases. The CDR3 region has the DNA TGTGCCAGCAGCTTAGACCCGCTAGCTGACTCCTACAATGAGCAGTTCTTC. Amino acid sequence: CASSLDPLADSYNEQFF. Variable domain in full (rest from reference TRBV11-2 and TRBJ2-1): EAGVAQSPRYKIIEKRQSVAFWCNPISGHATLYWYQQILGQGPKLLIQFQNNGVVDDSQLPKDRFSAERLKGVDSTLKIQPAKLEDSAVYLCASSLDPLADSYNEQFFGPGTRLTVL.

J is TRBJ1-1 and V is TRBV19; 8 bases agree with TRBD1. V dropped 0 bases and J dropped 7; count of bases not matched to a gene: 4. CDR3 length: 14 residues. Germline values: CDR1 LNHDA, CDR2 SQIVND (reference sequence). CDR3 loop: CASSIETGVSEAFF. DNA of the CDR3: TGTGCCAGTAGTATAGAGACAGGGGTGAGTGAAGCTTTCTTT. Combining the CDR3 with reference TRBV19 and TRBJ1-1 gives the whole variable domain DGGITQSPKYLFRKEGQNVTLSCEQNLNHDAMYWYRQDPGQGLRLIYYSQIVNDFQKGDIAEGYSVSREKKESFPLTVTSAQKNPTAFYLCASSIETGVSEAFFGQGTRLTVV.